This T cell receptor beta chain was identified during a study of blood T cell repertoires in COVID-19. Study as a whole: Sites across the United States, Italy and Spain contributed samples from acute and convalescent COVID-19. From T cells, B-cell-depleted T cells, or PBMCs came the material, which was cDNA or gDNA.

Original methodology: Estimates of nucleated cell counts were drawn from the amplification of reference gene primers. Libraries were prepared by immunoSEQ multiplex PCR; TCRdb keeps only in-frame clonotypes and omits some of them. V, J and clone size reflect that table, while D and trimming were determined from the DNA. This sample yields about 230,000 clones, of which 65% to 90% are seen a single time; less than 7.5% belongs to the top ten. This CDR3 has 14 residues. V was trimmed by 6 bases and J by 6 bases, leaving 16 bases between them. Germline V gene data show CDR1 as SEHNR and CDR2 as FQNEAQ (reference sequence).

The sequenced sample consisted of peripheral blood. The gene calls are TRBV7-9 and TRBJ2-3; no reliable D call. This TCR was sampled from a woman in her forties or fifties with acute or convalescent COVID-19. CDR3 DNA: TGTGCCAGCAGACCACAGACGGCAACGGATACGCAGTATTTT. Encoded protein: CASRPQTATDTQYF.